Here is one TCR beta chain with its context. This clone was recorded a few times. The clone's antigen remains unknown. No base qualities exist here, and no much larger clone lies one base off it. TCRbeta CDR3 regions were amplified from genomic DNA by means of the immunoSEQ Assay, a bias-controlled multiplex PCR. Concerning the study's data processing: The number of nucleated cells in each sample was estimated from the amplification of reference gene primers within the assay. To quantify the absolute abundance of each unique TCRbeta CDR3 rearrangement, sequence reads were collapsed and filtered. For each sample, productive Simpson clonality was calculated as the square root of Simpson's diversity index over productive rearrangements. TCRdb holds this immuneACCESS table with in-frame rearrangements only. Some clones are missing; in checked studies, unresolved V genes explain under half, and the rest has no known cause. V and J calls and clone size are those listed in that table; D and trimming were worked out from the DNA. For this sample there are 130,000 or so clones; about 77% appear just once. The ten largest make up 20% to 25% of the sample.

The record originates from a study of blood T cell repertoires in COVID-19 (dated by TCRdb to 2020 to 2022). In the study overall: Collaborator samples came from the United States, Italy and Spain and covered acute and convalescent phases of COVID-19. The material from the prospective study consisted of cDNA or gDNA derived from T cells, B-cell-depleted T cells, or PBMCs. Subjects who had been exposed to COVID-19, were actively infected with it, or had recovered from it provided the deeply sampled blood TCRbeta repertoires that made up the dataset. The repertoires were released in a freely available public database meant as a resource for research on the immune response to SARS-CoV-2. The samples were drawn from two sources: the first 160 participants of the ongoing ImmuneRACE study, and over 950 subjects contributed by 6 global collaborators. Nearly every sample came with metadata listing a de-identified subject ID, COVID-19 status, age in years and sex. HLA class I and class II types, where available, came from metadata supplied by the sample provider rather than from assay-based typing.

The germline V gene supplies CDR1 SNHLY and CDR2 FYNNEI. V loses 2 bases at its end and J loses 8 bases; junction bases beyond the gene matches: 8. There are 14 amino acids in the CDR3, from cysteine to phenylalanine inclusive. CDR3 DNA only is kept here, 42 bases in frame from base 1. The collaborating institutions used their own protocols to collect whole blood in K2EDTA tubes. Collaborator samples were shipped for TCRbeta analysis as frozen whole blood, isolated PBMCs, or DNA extracted from either sample type. Here is what the overall study found, with its caveats: How much clinical and demographic metadata was included differed by source and by participant, and the metadata was provided uncurated.

Here the chain combines TRBV2 and TRBJ1-2; TRBD1 fits 7 bases in the junction. Source material: peripheral blood. This TCR was sampled from a human donor in a cohort sampled during active COVID-19. The CDR3 has the sequence CASSERGTAGGYTF. The DNA sequence is as follows: TGTGCCAGCAGTGAACGGGGGACAGCGGGCGGCTACACCTTC.